This TCR beta chain stems from a study of blood T cell repertoires in COVID-19. Across the study: From the United States, Italy and Spain came samples of acute and convalescent COVID-19.

Trimming pared 2 bases from V and 1 base from J, leaving 7 bases between. This CDR3 has 15 residues. The germline V gene encodes CDR1 SGHDT and CDR2 YYEEEE. The authors' processing: The authors estimated nucleated cell counts from reference gene primer amplification. TCRdb's table, derived via immunoSEQ multiplex PCR, lists solely in-frame clones and lacks some. V and J calls and clone size come straight from that table; D and trimming were deduced from the DNA. Here the sample spans 130,000 to 150,000 clones, 65% to 80% being singletons. The specimen was peripheral blood. The chain recombines TRBV5-6 with TRBJ2-6; D is ambiguous. This receptor was taken from a man aged 60 to 69 with acute or convalescent COVID-19. The CDR3 region has the DNA TGTGCCAGCAGCTTAACGGGTTCTGGGGCCAACGTCCTGACTTTC. It codes for CASSLTGSGANVLTF.